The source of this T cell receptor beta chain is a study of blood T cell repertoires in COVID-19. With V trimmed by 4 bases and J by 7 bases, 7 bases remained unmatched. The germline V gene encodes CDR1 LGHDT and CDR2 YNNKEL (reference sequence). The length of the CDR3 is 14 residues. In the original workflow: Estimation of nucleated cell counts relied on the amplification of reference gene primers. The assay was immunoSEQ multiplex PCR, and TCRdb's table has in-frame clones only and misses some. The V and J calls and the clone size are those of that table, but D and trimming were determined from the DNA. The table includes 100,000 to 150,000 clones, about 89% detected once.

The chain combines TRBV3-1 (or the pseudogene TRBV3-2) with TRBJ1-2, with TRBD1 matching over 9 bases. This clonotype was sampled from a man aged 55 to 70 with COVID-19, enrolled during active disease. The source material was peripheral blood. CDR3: CASSLPGQGSGYTF. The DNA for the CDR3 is TGTGCCAGCAGCCTCCCGGGACAGGGAAGTGGCTACACCTTC.